The 8 T cell receptor beta chains in this list originate from one sample, sequenced in a study of blood T cells in healthy people across ages. Next came a second PCR, run for roughly 6 to 11 cycles, which used a sample-barcoded 5' primer along with a J-beta primer mix. TCRdb redid the calling of the 5' RACE reads with MiXCR, one entry per CDR3 protein. The top ten hold 9.4% of the sample, which has roughly 800,000 distinct CDR3 sequences, approximately 25% seen once. These data were also filed under a second study, of T cells of mothers and their children.

The sequenced sample consisted of blood. All receptors come from a boy between 5 and 17 years old in good health.

As concerns this clonotype: With a much larger clone just one base away, this may be a read error. V is TRBV27 and J is TRBJ2-1; no clear D gene. CDR1 is MNHEY, CDR2 SMNVEV, per germline (reference sequence). Trimming shortened V by 2 bases and J by 5 bases, and 7 bases separated the two germline ends. The CDR3 spans 13 residues. The chain's CDR3 is CASSLTWDNEQFF. The CDR3 nucleotides are TGTGCCAGCAGTTTAACATGGGACAATGAGCAGTTCTTC.

This clonotype was seen just once. The chain joins TRBV7-9 to TRBJ2-7, with TRBD1 matching 7 bases. The CDR3 is 13 residues long. Germline V gene sequence: CDR1 SEHNR, CDR2 FQNEAQ (reference sequence). V was pared by 6 bases and J by 6 bases, with 8 bases of the junction left unmatched. CDR3 residues: CASRVTGEGEQYF. The CDR3 DNA sequence: TGTGCCAGCAGGGTAACAGGGGAAGGCGAGCAGTACTTC.

Only a few counts were recorded for this clonotype. This chain joins TRBV5-1 and TRBJ1-1; no clear D gene. With 7 bases removed from V and 5 bases from J, the gap between germline ends came to 15 bases. The CDR3 length is 13 residues. Germline lookup yields CDR1 SGHRS and CDR2 YFSETQ. The CDR3 reads CASAPGWETEAFF. The CDR3 DNA reads TGCGCCAGCGCCCCGGGATGGGAGACTGAAGCTTTCTTT.

This clonotype was picked up a small number of times. This CDR3 is CASSSRNQPQHF. Here the CDR3 DNA reads TGTGCCAGCAGCTCCCGGAATCAGCCCCAGCATTTT. This sequence joins TRBV7-2 and TRBJ1-5; D uncertain. The V end lost 4 bases, the J end lost 4 bases, and 5 bases lay between the germline ends. Germline CDR1 and CDR2: SGHTA and FQGNSA. CDR3 length: 12 residues.

CDR3 region: CASSSTQGFSQPQHF. The CDR3 DNA reads TGTGCCAGCAGCTCAACACAGGGATTTAGTCAGCCCCAGCATTTT. V usage is TRBV28 and J usage is TRBJ1-5, with a possible D match to TRBD1 (6 bases). The V end was cut by 6 bases, the J end by 6 bases, with 18 bases between. The germline CDR1 and CDR2 sequences are MDHEN and SYDVKM. CDR3 length: 15 residues.

The gene calls are TRBV4-2 and TRBJ2-7, with 9 bases aligning to TRBD2. The ends lost 1 base at V and 2 bases at J; junction bases unmatched: 6. Germline CDR1 reads LGHNA; CDR2 reads YNFKEQ. CDR3 length: 16 amino acids. The CDR3 region has the DNA TGTGCCAGCAGCCAAGCAGCGGGACTAGCCCCCTACGAGCAGTACTTC. This encodes CASSQAAGLAPYEQYF.

This clonotype has more than one count but fewer than ten. The V gene is TRBV3-1, the J gene TRBJ2-1; no definite D call. Judging by the DNA end, TRBJ2-5 fits better; the J call may be wrong. Germline V gene lookup returns CDR1 LGHDT and CDR2 YNNKEL (reference sequence). The length of the CDR3 is 14 residues. The CDR3 reads CASSQGPASPGQYF. The CDR3 DNA reads TGTGCCAGCAGCCAAGGGCCGGCCTCCCCGGGCCAGTACTTC.

The V gene is TRBV6-2 or TRBV6-3, the J gene TRBJ2-7; D may correspond to TRBD1 or TRBD2 (5 bases each). The V end lost 5 bases, the J end lost 5 bases, and 13 bases lay between the germline ends. Germline CDR1 reads MNHEY; CDR2 reads SVGEGT. This CDR3 region has 13 residues. As DNA, the CDR3 is TGTGCCAGCAGTCGAGGGGTCGGGAACGAGCAGTACTTC. This translates into CASSRGVGNEQYF.